This TCR beta chain was recovered during a study of cytomegalovirus exposure and HLA in healthy donors (dated by TCRdb to about 2017). Background for the entire study: An earlier analysis of approximately 550 of the donors reported about 250 Gb of sequence data and roughly 110 million unique TCR beta sequences from 150 million to 200 million T cells. Every discovery cohort repertoire had been produced on one sequencing platform. A later analysis re-analyzed previously published TCR beta repertoires from about 730 donors and added high-resolution HLA genotyping to study TCR occurrence patterns. The study aimed to test whether signatures of past pathogen exposure could be identified by cataloging public T cell receptors. In a later genetic analysis, genome-wide SNP genotypes for about 55% of the roughly 700 donors were used, and that subset was treated as a discovery cohort. HLA typing covered class I and class II loci at four-digit resolution. To predict cytomegalovirus infection status, the study combined high-throughput TCR immunosequencing, statistical association of individual TCRs with disease status, and machine learning. Typing coverage differed by locus: A, B, C, DRB1 and DQB1 were typed in about 620-640 donors, DQA1 in around 500, DPA1 in roughly 590, and DPB1 in approximately 450. The study profiled the T cell repertoires of 666 subjects by immunosequencing and related them to cytomegalovirus serostatus. In addition to the first cohort of several hundred subjects, a separate validation cohort of about 120 different subjects was used. Around 330 gigabases of sequencing data and approximately 92 million unique TCR sequences made up an early release that covered under 750 HLA-typed donors. Donor age, sex, ethnicity and CMV serostatus were compiled together with the repertoire data. Across 398 genotyped donors of the cohort, an average of about 240,000 unique TCR beta nucleotide sequences per donor were sequenced, and about a sixth of those sequences were non-productive. Rather than drawing on any new phenotypic data, the later analysis identified candidate immune exposures from TCR beta sequences and the way those sequences occurred across donors. An earlier analysis of 587 of the donors applied high-throughput TCR beta sequencing to assess whether each TCR beta V gene segment acted as functional or pseudogenic. Among the 398 genotyped donors, 81% belonged to the genetic ancestry cluster associated with self-reported Caucasian donors. Several DR-DQ haplotypes were handled as single units for association and clustering because linkage in the cohort was strong.

What the study reported, not specific to this receptor: Most TCR sequences were seen in very few donors, while some public TCRs were found in many individuals. This cohort had only TCR beta chains sequenced, and the lack of alpha or paired-chain data limited which features could be detected. It was suggested by the authors that the approach could potentially be generalized to other disease states and immunological phenotypes. According to a later analysis, TCR association rates differed among HLA loci, with DRB1 alleles showing the most associated TCRs and HLA-C alleles showing the fewest. A further reported finding was that TCR beta sequences accurately predicted the HLA-A and HLA-B alleles for most subjects in the first cohort. Compared with the approximately 670-donor mean, donors in an Asian-associated ancestry cluster had fewer N-insertions in productive TCRs, according to a later genetic analysis. Presence/absence analyses assumed roughly uniform sequencing depth across donors, an assumption that may not hold. V-gene and J-gene trimming of TCR beta chains was associated with a missense DCLRE1C variant in a later genetic analysis, and the association was replicated in an independent cohort. Correlated functional status among segregating V segments might be attributable to linkage disequilibrium, but an unknown experimental factor could not be ruled out. In a later analysis, 15,000 to 20,000 TCR beta sequences were associated with specific HLA alleles at a false discovery rate of 0.05. The classifier was reported to diagnose cytomegalovirus status with high specificity and sensitivity in both the original cohort and the validation cohort. Because counts were too low, around 18 rarely observed V segments, including chromosome 9 orphons, were left out of the earlier analysis of about 500 of the donors. An earlier analysis of some 560 of the donors showed that most TCR beta V segments appeared in productive rearrangements either about 87% or about 30% of the time, which broadly matched IMGT annotations. In vitro tests confirmed that a few of the cytomegalovirus-associated TCR beta chains recognize cytomegalovirus antigens. A cluster of highly shared sequence variants was judged likely to represent a technical artifact of the sequencing pipeline. In a later analysis, HLA-associated TCR beta chains were found to be more clonally expanded and to have lower generation probabilities than equally common non-associated chains. Strong co-occurrence of HLA alleles, especially DR and DQ, made assigning TCR associations to individual alleles difficult. The study gave a list of under 200 TCR beta chains associated with cytomegalovirus. Some IMGT-functional V segments, including TRBV6-2 and TRBV6-3, could not be distinguished by the 87-base-pair reads and were therefore excluded. For the cohort, immune exposure information was limited to CMV serostatus. A later analysis reported that several top co-occurrence clusters appeared linked to parvovirus B19, influenza, CMV and Epstein-Barr virus. Because HLA typing was missing for some donors at each locus, association tests included only the typed subset. A later analysis found that most CMV-associated TCR beta chains appeared HLA-restricted, with HLA associations seemingly driven largely by CMV exposure.

The CDR3 goes from the cysteine to the phenylalanine over 14 residues. Of the read, only the CDR3 DNA is kept; its 42 bases are in frame from base 1. V was cut back by 0 bases and J by 0 bases, leaving a gap of 6 bases between them. Taken from the germline V gene (reference sequence), the CDR1 and CDR2 loops are LNHDA and SQIVND. With regard to this clone: This clone's antigen is unknown. No clone much larger than this one lies a single base away; base qualities are absent.

To prepare the library, the immunoSEQ multiplex PCR assay was applied. A mixture of 60 forward primers for TCR Vbeta segments and 13 reverse primers for TCR Jbeta segments was used in the multiplex PCR. The CDR3 region of rearranged TCR beta genes was amplified from genomic DNA by a multiplex PCR assay. The Illumina HiSeq System was used to sequence the amplified TCR beta libraries as 87-base-pair reads. Regarding the original processing steps: Across the 640 or so repertoires, a later analysis counted 75 million to 90 million unique TCR beta chains, 9.5 million to 13 million of which were shared by at least two donors. To remove PCR and sequencing errors, raw reads were error-corrected and collapsed into unique sequences using a nearest-neighbor algorithm that merged closely related sequences. To assign V, D and J gene segments, CDR3 sequences were aligned to IMGT reference sequences. For a sequence to be retained, a match of at least six nucleotides was required to both a V gene segment and a J gene segment. A rearrangement was called productive if the CDR3 had no stop codons and remained in frame with V and J, and every other rearrangement was called non-productive. CDR3 was defined by IMGT convention, running from the second conserved V-encoded cysteine to the conserved J-encoded phenylalanine. The earlier analysis of 450 to 750 of the donors excluded any sequence lacking an unambiguous match to a single V gene segment. An earlier analysis of almost 600 of the donors classified V segments as functional when productive rearrangements were above 56.7% and as segregating when the standard deviation between donors was above 5%. A statistical classification framework was developed to diagnose cytomegalovirus status using the catalog of TCR beta chain sequences. In a later analysis, TCR nucleotide sequences were compared against IMGT/GENE-DB human TR gene sequences so that V and J genes could be assigned. A later analysis assigned CDR3 sequences and most-parsimonious VDJ recombination scenarios with the TCRdist pipeline. A later analysis defined each TCR beta chain by its CDR3 amino acid sequence plus V-gene family, and excluded reads lacking a unique V-gene family. In a later analysis, approximately 590 highly shared, low-generation-probability nucleotide sequences were removed to address suspected cross-contamination and a sequencing artifact. In a later analysis, a clonal expansion index for each public chain was calculated from normalized within-repertoire ranks of inferred template counts. Generation probabilities in a later analysis came from a VDJ recombination model fitted to out-of-frame rearrangements, and those results were checked against IGoR. Hypergeometric tests were used in a later analysis to score TCR-TCR, TCR-HLA and TCR-CMV co-occurrence, with a repertoire-size bias correction applied to the TCR pairs. To estimate false discovery rates, a later analysis permuted the HLA or CMV assignments 20 times. In a later analysis, co-occurring TCRs were grouped using DBSCAN, and TCRdist sequence similarity was added for clustering within HLA-allele-positive subsets. Repertoires with fewer than 30,000 or more than 120,000 public chains were left out of co-occurrence clustering, as were about 5 repertoires with anomalous nucleotide sharing. As stored in TCRdb, this immuneACCESS dataset retains in-frame rearrangements with V and J assigned. A fraction of the clones does not appear; measured against another copy, unresolved V genes explain less than half of the discrepancy, and the remainder lacks a known reason. From that table come the V and J calls and clone size; the DNA was used to work out D and trimming. Here the sample has over 85,000 clones; around 57% occur a single time. The top ten clonotypes cover 4% to 5.5% of the sample.

The cohort consisted of hundreds of healthy bone marrow donors. At the time of sampling, all cohort members were nominally healthy, though unrecorded immune exposures were likely present. Of the 670 or so cohort members, about 280 had positive CMV serostatus and fewer than 450 had negative CMV serostatus, and CMV serostatus was not recorded for the donor. A peripheral blood sample was provided by each donor, and peripheral blood mononuclear cells were used for TCR beta sequencing. Genomic DNA extraction from the blood cell samples was performed with the Qiagen DNeasy Blood Extraction Kit. Sequenced: PBMCs. The receptor was derived from a human donor in good health. The receptor chain draws on TRBV19 and TRBJ2-7; a weak D assignment points to TRBD2 (6 bases agree). The CDR3 protein sequence reads: CASSIEGGSYEQYF. The nucleotide sequence reads as follows: TGTGCCAGTAGTATAGAGGGGGGCTCCTACGAGCAGTACTTC.